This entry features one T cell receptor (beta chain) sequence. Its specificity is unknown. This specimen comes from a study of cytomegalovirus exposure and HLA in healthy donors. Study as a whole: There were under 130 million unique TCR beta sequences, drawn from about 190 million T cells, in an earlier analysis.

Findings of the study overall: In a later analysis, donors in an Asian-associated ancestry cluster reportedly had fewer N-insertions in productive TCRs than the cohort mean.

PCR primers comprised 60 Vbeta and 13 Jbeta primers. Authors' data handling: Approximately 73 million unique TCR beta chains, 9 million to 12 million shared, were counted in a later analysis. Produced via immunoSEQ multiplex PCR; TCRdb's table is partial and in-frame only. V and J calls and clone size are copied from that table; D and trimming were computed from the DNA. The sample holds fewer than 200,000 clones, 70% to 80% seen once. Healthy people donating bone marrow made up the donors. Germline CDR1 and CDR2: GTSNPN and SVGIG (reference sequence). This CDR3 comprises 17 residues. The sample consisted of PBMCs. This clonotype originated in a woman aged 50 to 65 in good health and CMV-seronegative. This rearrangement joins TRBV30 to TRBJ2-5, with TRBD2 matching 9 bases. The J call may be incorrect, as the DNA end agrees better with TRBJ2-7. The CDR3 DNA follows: TGTGCCTGGAACACCCCAACTGGCGGGAGGGGGTCCTACGAGCAGTACTTC. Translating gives CAWNTPTGGRGSYEQYF.